The 24 T cell receptor beta chains below all came from one sample that was sequenced in a study of T cells in Graves' hyperthyroidism and ophthalmopathy. There were TCR beta CDR3 regions amplified from RNA transcripts. Initially, a first-round RT-PCR of the TCR CDR3 employed the HTBI primer set. TCRdb fed the multiplex PCR reads into MiXCR, producing one record per CDR3 protein. The sample holds more than 650,000 distinct CDR3 sequences, 13% to 15% seen once. The specimen was blood. All receptors derive from a woman between 18 and 30 years old with Graves' hyperthyroidism.

The CDR3 region is CASSGRKGRRRNEQFF. CDR3 DNA: TGTGCCAGCAGTGGACGGAAGGGACGCAGGCGGAATGAGCAGTTCTTC. The chain recombines TRBV6-2 or TRBV6-3 with TRBJ2-1; D is tentatively TRBD1 or TRBD2 (5 bases each). Trimming took off 5 bases at V and 7 bases at J, with 21 bases between the two ends. The V gene's germline CDR1 is MNHEY and CDR2 SVGEGT. There are 16 residues in the CDR3.

This clonotype was found a few times. The CDR3 loop reads CASSLTTGTAFF. CDR3 DNA: TGCGCCAGCAGCTTGACCACAGGTACAGCTTTCTTT. The chain uses TRBV5-1 and TRBJ1-1; perhaps TRBD1 as D (5 bases). V was pared by 1 base and J by 10 bases, with 11 bases between. The length of the CDR3 is 12 residues. Germline CDR1 and CDR2: SGHRS and YFSETQ.

There are many counts of this clonotype. The chain recombines TRBV29-1 with TRBJ2-3; no clear D gene. V lost 2 bases to trimming and J lost 6 bases, with 9 bases between them. The CDR3 consists of 12 residues. The V gene's germline CDR1 is SQVTM and CDR2 ANQGSEA. In nucleotides, the CDR3 is TGCAGCGTTGAAAAGGCTGGGGATACGCAGTATTTT. This gives the protein CSVEKAGDTQYF.

This clonotype appeared many times. This sequence joins TRBV12-3 or TRBV12-4 and TRBJ2-7; the match to TRBD1 covers 7 bases. The V segment lost 5 bases and the J segment 4 bases; nucleotides outside the gene matches: 14. The CDR3 is 16 residues long. CDR3 nucleotide sequence: TGTGCCAGCAGTCCTCGGCGACAGGGCACTAGGTACGAGCAGTACTTC. Translated: CASSPRRQGTRYEQYF.

This clonotype was seen repeatedly, ten times or more. This chain connects TRBV27 to TRBJ1-2, with 7 bases matching TRBD1. V trimming: 5 bases; J trimming: 4 bases; junction bases outside the gene matches: 7. This CDR3 region has 14 residues. Per germline, CDR1 MNHEY and CDR2 SMNVEV (reference sequence). CDR3 DNA: TGTGCCAGCAGTGTAACAGGGGCCGCCTATGGCTACACCTTC. Translated, it gives CASSVTGAAYGYTF.

This clonotype was seen at least ten times. The V gene is TRBV7-2, the J gene TRBJ2-7, with D perhaps being TRBD1 or TRBD2 (5 bases each). The germline CDR1 and CDR2 sequences are SGHTA and FQGNSA. The CDR3 runs 15 residues. Trimming took off 0 bases at V and 0 bases at J, with 9 bases between the two ends. The CDR3 reads CASSLAWGNSYEQYF. The CDR3, as DNA: TGTGCCAGCAGCTTAGCTTGGGGGAACTCCTACGAGCAGTACTTC.

The chain recombines TRBV19 with TRBJ1-1; D gene ambiguous. V was pared by 3 bases and J by 2 bases, with 7 bases between. The CDR3 has 13 residues. CDR1 and CDR2 (germline): LNHDA, SQIVND (reference sequence). Here the CDR3 reads CASSMGINTEAFF. The CDR3 DNA reads as TGTGCCAGTAGTATGGGCATTAACACTGAAGCTTTCTTT.

There are many counts of this clonotype. V usage is TRBV4-1 and J usage is TRBJ1-4; D is ambiguous. Trimming stripped 0 bases from V and 6 bases from J, with 11 bases between. There are 15 residues in the CDR3. The V gene's germline CDR1 is MGHRA and CDR2 YSYEKL. The CDR3 loop reads CASSQEPQIDEKLFF. The CDR3 coding sequence is TGCGCCAGCAGCCAAGAGCCCCAGATCGATGAAAAACTGTTTTTT.

This clonotype was found many times. The rearrangement links TRBV28 to TRBJ2-7; 7 bases align to TRBD2. Germline V gene data show CDR1 as MDHEN and CDR2 as SYDVKM. The CDR3 loop spans 18 amino acids. V lost 7 bases to trimming and J lost 6 bases; unmatched junction nucleotides: 24. The CDR3 bases are TGTGCCAGCAAGGGCGAGCGGGAACCATTTGCCCCCGCGAGCGAGCAGTACTTC. This codes for CASKGEREPFAPASEQYF.

In this sample, this clonotype turned up many times. J is TRBJ2-3 and V is TRBV7-2; a possible D gene is TRBD2 (5 bases). CDR1 is SGHTA, CDR2 FQGNSA, per germline. V dropped 1 base and J dropped 4 bases, with 12 bases sitting between them. This CDR3 region has 15 residues. This CDR3 reads CASSLVGSTADTQYF. The CDR3 DNA is TGTGCCAGCAGCTTAGTTGGGAGTACGGCAGATACGCAGTATTTT.

At least ten counts were recorded for this clonotype. The chain is built from TRBV20-1 and TRBJ2-1; D gene uncertain. CDR1 is DFQATT, CDR2 SNEGSKA, per germline (reference sequence). Trimming removed 3 bases from V and 0 bases from J, with 12 bases in between. The CDR3 is made up of 15 amino acids. The CDR3 protein is CSARGLASSYNEQFF. In nucleotides, the CDR3 is TGCAGTGCTAGGGGCTTGGCCTCCTCCTACAATGAGCAGTTCTTC.

DNA of the CDR3: TGTGCCAGCAGCCCCCGGACTAGCGGGACCGGGGAGCTGTTTTTT. Its translation is CASSPRTSGTGELFF. The V and J genes are TRBV7-9 and TRBJ2-2; 11 positions agree with TRBD2. The CDR3 is 15 residues long. The V segment lost 5 bases and the J segment 5 bases; nucleotides outside the gene matches: 4. CDR1 SEHNR and CDR2 FQNEAQ come from the germline V gene (reference sequence). The whole variable domain, filled in from reference TRBV7-9 and TRBJ2-2, reads DTGVSQNPRHKITKRGQNVTFRCDPISEHNRLYWYRQTLGQGPEFLTYFQNEAQLEKSRLLSDRFSAERPKGSFSTLEIQRTEQGDSAMYLCASSPRTSGTGELFFGEGSRLTVL.

The chain couples TRBV24-1 to TRBJ2-7; tentative D call: TRBD2 (6 bases). Germline loops: CDR1 KGHDR, CDR2 SFDVKD. This CDR3 has 19 amino acids. The V and J ends lost 3 bases and 6 bases respectively, with 29 bases between them. CDR3 DNA: TGTGCCACCAGTGATGGTCCCGACCTATCGCCGGGAGTCTCTTCCGAGCAGTACTTC. As protein: CATSDGPDLSPGVSSEQYF.

In its sample, this clonotype was seen many times. The J gene is TRBJ2-1, the V gene TRBV28; no reliable D call. Trimming removed 3 bases from V and 0 bases from J, with 9 bases in between. Germline V gene data show CDR1 as MDHEN and CDR2 as SYDVKM. The CDR3 is made up of 15 amino acids. The chain's CDR3 is CASSFPGGSYNEQFF. Written as DNA, the CDR3 is TGTGCCAGCAGTTTCCCTGGCGGCTCCTACAATGAGCAGTTCTTC.

This clonotype was seen many times. The chain joins TRBV7-3 to TRBJ2-5, with D tentatively TRBD2 (6 bases). V was cut by 5 bases and J by 9 bases, with 16 bases left in between. This CDR3 has 13 residues. The germline CDR1 and CDR2 sequences are SGHTA and FQGTGA. The CDR3 DNA is TGTGCCAGCAGCCCTGGCGGGGCAGCGGCCCAGTACTTC. Translating it yields CASSPGGAAAQYF. Using reference TRBV7-3 and TRBJ2-5 for the parts outside the CDR3, the full variable domain is GAGVSQTPSNKVTEKGKYVELRCDPISGHTALYWYRQSLGQGPEFLIYFQGTGAADDSGLPNDRFFAVRPEGSVSTLKIQRTERGDSAVYLCASSPGGAAAQYFGPGTRLLVL.

The rearrangement links TRBV12-3 or TRBV12-4 to TRBJ1-3; no clear D gene. The V gene lost 8 bases and the J gene lost 4 bases, with 6 bases spanning the gap. This CDR3 contains 11 residues. The CDR3 DNA reads as TGTGCCAGCCAACGGGGAAACACCATATATTTT. Protein sequence: CASQRGNTIYF.

At least ten counts were recorded for this clonotype. This chain links TRBV28 with TRBJ2-5; no firm D call. V was shortened by 4 bases and J by 5 bases, with 14 bases between the two germline ends. CDR3 size: 14 residues. The germline CDR1 and CDR2 sequences are MDHEN and SYDVKM. CDR3 loop: CASSSARLDETQYF. The DNA for the CDR3 is TGTGCCAGCAGTTCAGCTAGGCTCGACGAGACCCAGTACTTC.

This clonotype appeared many times. The chain recombines TRBV7-3 with TRBJ2-7; D ambiguous. Trimming shortened V by 3 bases and J by 3 bases, and 12 bases separated the two germline ends. Germline CDR1 SGHTA, CDR2 FQGTGA. The CDR3 loop spans 14 amino acids. CDR3 sequence: CASSFRRYYYEQYF. CDR3 sequence (DNA): TGTGCCAGCAGCTTTAGACGGTATTACTACGAGCAGTACTTC.

The chain recombines TRBV7-9 with TRBJ2-7; 11 nucleotides line up with TRBD1. The CDR3 has 14 residues. CDR1 SEHNR and CDR2 FQNEAQ come from the germline V gene (reference sequence). With V trimmed by 6 bases and J by 5 bases, 6 bases remained unmatched. This chain's CDR3 is CASRPGQGGHEQYF. The CDR3 DNA follows: TGTGCCAGCAGGCCGGGACAGGGGGGCCACGAGCAGTACTTC.

This clonotype came up many times. This chain uses TRBV20-1 with TRBJ2-7, with TRBD2 matching 7 bases. Germline CDR1 and CDR2: DFQATT and SNEGSKA (reference sequence). The CDR3 loop spans 14 amino acids. The J segment lost 9 bases and the V segment lost 0 bases, leaving 11 bases of the junction unmatched. In DNA form, the CDR3 reads TGCAGTGCTAGAGATCTGCGGGAGCCTACGAGGCAGTACTTC. It translates to CSARDLREPTRQYF.

This clonotype came up a few times. This chain joins TRBV15 and TRBJ2-3, with D perhaps TRBD1 (6 bases). Germline assignment: CDR1 LNHNV and CDR2 YYDKDF (reference sequence). The V gene lost 5 bases and the J gene lost 6 bases, with 15 bases spanning the gap. The CDR3 sequence is 14 residues long. The DNA of the CDR3 is TGTGCCACCAGCCCTGGGAGTAGGGGGGATACGCAGTATTTT. Amino acid sequence: CATSPGSRGDTQYF.

This CDR3 is CASRGQGTSSYEQYF. CDR3 DNA sequence: TGTGCCAGCAGGGGACAGGGGACGAGCTCCTACGAGCAGTACTTC. V gene TRBV25-1 combines with J gene TRBJ2-7, with 10 positions matching TRBD1. The V segment lost 6 bases and the J segment 0 bases; nucleotides outside the gene matches: 5. The CDR3 covers 15 residues. Germline V CDR1 and CDR2: MGHDK, SYGVNS.

This chain links TRBV28 with TRBJ2-4; 8 bases map to TRBD1. The length of the CDR3 is 16 residues. Per germline, CDR1 MDHEN and CDR2 SYDVKM. V shed 2 bases, J shed 1 base, and the junction held 4 bases outside the gene matches. CDR3 bases: TGTGCCAGCAGTTTAGGACAGGGTAGGGCCAAAAACATTCAGTACTTC. Translation gives CASSLGQGRAKNIQYF.

The sample holds many counts of this clonotype. Germline and junction disagree at one end, which may indicate a read error. The gene calls are TRBV20-1 and TRBJ2-7; D tentatively fits TRBD1 or TRBD2 (5 bases each). The germline V gene has CDR1 DFQATT and CDR2 SNEGSKA (reference sequence). The CDR3 has 11 residues. The CDR3 DNA follows: TGCAGTGCCGAGGGGCCTTACGAGCAGTGCTTC. Its translation is CSAEGPYEQCF.